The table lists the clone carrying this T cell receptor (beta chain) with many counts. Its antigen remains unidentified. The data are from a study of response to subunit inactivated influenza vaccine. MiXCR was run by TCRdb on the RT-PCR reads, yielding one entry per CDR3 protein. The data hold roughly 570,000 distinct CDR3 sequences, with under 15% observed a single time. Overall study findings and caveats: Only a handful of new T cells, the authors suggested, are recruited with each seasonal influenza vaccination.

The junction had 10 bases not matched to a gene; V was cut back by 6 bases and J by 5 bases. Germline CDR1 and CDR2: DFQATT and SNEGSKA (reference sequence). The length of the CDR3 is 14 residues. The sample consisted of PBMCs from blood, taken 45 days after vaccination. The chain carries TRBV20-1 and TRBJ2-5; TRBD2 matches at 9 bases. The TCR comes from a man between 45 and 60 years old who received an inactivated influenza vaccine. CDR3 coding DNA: TGCAGTGCACCTAGCGGGGTTTTGCGGGAGACCCAGTACTTC. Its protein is CSAPSGVLRETQYF.